The 26 T cell receptor beta chains below come from one sample, sequenced in a study of molecular identifiers for immune sequencing clone quantification. TCRdb processed the PCR reads anew with MiXCR; each CDR3 protein has one entry. Of nearly 650,000 distinct CDR3 sequences listed, about 25% are singletons. The sequenced sample was naive CD8+ T cells from blood, with Jurkat cell RNA spiked in. This sample's subset: FACS-sorted CD8+CD4-CCR7+CD45RA+ naive T cells. The receptors here all came from a human donor in good health. Some libraries in this study had Jurkat cell RNA spiked in.

About this clonotype: One base away lies a much larger clone, so this may be a sequencing read error. V and J are TRBV7-2 and TRBJ1-4; D is ambiguous. The V end was cut by 7 bases, the J end by 10 bases, with 16 bases between. In germline, CDR1 is SGHTA, CDR2 FQGNSA. The CDR3 is made up of 13 amino acids. The CDR3 is CASTPWAGVKLFF. CDR3 nucleotide sequence: TGTGCCAGCACCCCCTGGGCAGGTGTAAAACTGTTTTTT.

In regard to this clonotype: A much larger clone is a single base away; this may be a read error. The genes are TRBV7-2 and TRBJ1-5, with D hard to call. Germline V gene sequence: CDR1 SGHTA, CDR2 FQGNSA. The CDR3 is made up of 14 amino acids. The CDR3 DNA reads as TGTGCCGGCAGCTTAGACGGAGGCAATCAGCCCCAGCATTTT. Translated: CAGSLDGGNQPQHF.

Worth noting for this clonotype: Since a much larger clone is just one base distant, this may be a read error. V and J are TRBV4-3 and TRBJ2-6; 7 bases map to TRBD1. The CDR3 length is 15 residues. V lost 8 bases and J lost 0; bases outside the gene matches: 4. Germline CDR1 is LGHNA and CDR2 is YSLEER. CDR3 nucleotides: TGCGCCAGCCGCCGACAGGGCTCTGGGGCCAACGTCCTGACTTTC. Its translation: CASRRQGSGANVLTF.

This clonotype was seen more than once but under ten times. This chain connects TRBV7-6 to TRBJ2-6; 7 nucleotides agree with TRBD2. J lost 4 bases, V lost 5 bases, and 20 bases had no gene match. Germline V CDR1 and CDR2: SGHVS, FNYEAQ. The CDR3 runs 20 residues. CDR3 in DNA: TGTGCCAGCAGCCCAAGAGGGAGGGACCTTAATCTATGGGGGGCCAACGTCCTGACTTTC. It yields the protein CASSPRGRDLNLWGANVLTF.

The V call is TRBV3-1, the J call TRBJ1-1, with D possibly matching TRBD1 (6 bases). The V and J ends lost 0 bases and 0 bases respectively, with 8 bases between them. Germline CDR1 and CDR2: LGHDT and YNNKEL (reference sequence). This CDR3 is built from 15 residues. For the CDR3, the DNA is TGTGCCAGCAGCCAAGATTGGGACATGAACACTGAAGCTTTCTTT. Translated, it gives CASSQDWDMNTEAFF.

In its sample, this clonotype was seen many times. The CDR3 DNA reads TGTGCCAGCAGTTACCGCACTAGCGACAATGAGCAGTTCTTC. Translation gives CASSYRTSDNEQFF. The chain recombines TRBV6-5 with TRBJ2-1; 7 bases map to TRBD2. The CDR3 runs to 14 residues. The germline gives CDR1 MNHEY, CDR2 SVGAGI. J lost 5 bases, V lost 2 bases, and 3 bases had no gene match.

This clonotype was detected ten times or more. The chain employs TRBV7-9 and TRBJ1-1; D is undetermined. Trimming pared 1 base from V and 7 bases from J, leaving 10 bases between. Germline values: CDR1 SEHNR, CDR2 FQNEAQ (reference sequence). The CDR3 spans 13 residues. In DNA form, the CDR3 reads TGTGCCAGCAGCTTAGGTGTGGGGAATGAAGCTTTCTTT. Encoded protein: CASSLGVGNEAFF.

The chain carries TRBV20-1 and TRBJ2-7, with TRBD1 matching 10 bases. This CDR3 contains 14 residues. The V and J ends lost 5 bases and 1 base, in that order; junction bases with no gene match: 5. The germline gives CDR1 DFQATT, CDR2 SNEGSKA (reference sequence). The CDR3 DNA is TGCAGTGCTCATAGGACAGGGGGTTCCTACGAGCAGTACTTC. Protein sequence: CSAHRTGGSYEQYF.

This clonotype was seen more than once but under ten times. The junction shows a germline mismatch at one end, possibly a read error. The V call is TRBV7-2, the J call TRBJ2-2; 12 nucleotides align to TRBD2. This CDR3 has 18 residues. Germline V lookup: CDR1 SGHTA, CDR2 FQGNSA. CDR3 sequence: CASSLALAGGPNTGGLFF. DNA of the CDR3: TGTGCCAGCAGCTTAGCGCTAGCGGGAGGGCCGAACACCGGGGGGCTGTTTTTT.

Ten or more counts support this clonotype. V is TRBV4-1 and J is TRBJ1-2, with D maybe TRBD1 (5 bases). This CDR3 spans 13 amino acids. CDR1 MGHRA and CDR2 YSYEKL come from the germline V gene. Trimming shortened V by 3 bases and J by 6 bases, and 11 bases separated the two germline ends. CDR3 in amino acids: CASSQIGAHGYTF. The CDR3 DNA is TGCGCCAGCAGCCAGATCGGGGCTCATGGCTACACCTTC.

This clonotype was recorded many times. This rearrangement joins TRBV28 to TRBJ1-5, with a tentative D call TRBD1 (6 bases). This CDR3 has 13 amino acids. Trimming stripped 3 bases from V and 10 bases from J, with 13 bases between. The germline V gene has CDR1 MDHEN and CDR2 SYDVKM. The CDR3 nucleotides are TGTGCCAGCAGTTTGGAGGGGGAAGGTCCCCAGCATTTT. This encodes CASSLEGEGPQHF.

This clonotype has ten or more counts. J is TRBJ1-1 and V is TRBV27; no definite D call. The V gene's germline CDR1 is MNHEY and CDR2 SMNVEV (reference sequence). The CDR3 has 13 amino acids. Trimming took 3 bases from V and 3 from J, leaving 8 bases between them. CDR3 region: CASSFLGYTEAFF. The CDR3, as DNA: TGTGCCAGCAGTTTCCTCGGTTACACTGAAGCTTTCTTT.

Comment on this clonotype: A much more abundant neighbour one base away suggests this may be a read error. The gene calls are TRBV5-6 and TRBJ1-1; D is undetermined. The CDR3 runs to 15 residues. The germline CDR1 and CDR2 sequences are SGHDT and YYEEEE. The CDR3 bases are TGTGCCAGCAGCTTGCTAACGGGTAAGAGCACTGAAGCTTCCTTT. Its protein product is CASSLLTGKSTEASF.

This clonotype was seen more than once but under ten times. The rearrangement joins TRBV4-1 to TRBJ1-2, with 8 bases aligning to TRBD1. Germline V CDR1 and CDR2: MGHRA, YSYEKL. V dropped 3 bases and J dropped 6; count of bases not matched to a gene: 9. The CDR3 is 15 amino acids. The CDR3 here is CASSQVVQGDNGYTF. The CDR3 DNA reads as TGCGCCAGCAGCCAGGTCGTACAGGGGGATAATGGCTACACCTTC.

The V gene is TRBV2, the J gene TRBJ2-7, with TRBD2 matching 11 bases. V was clipped by 6 bases and J by 9 bases; unmatched bases: 16. The CDR3 length is 16 residues. CDR1 is SNHLY and CDR2 is FYNNEI in the germline V gene. The CDR3 here is CASSYGLAGGPGAQYF. As DNA, the CDR3 is TGTGCCAGCAGCTATGGACTAGCGGGCGGGCCGGGGGCGCAGTACTTC.

The rearrangement uses TRBV4-3 and TRBJ1-1; TRBD1 matches at 7 bases. The CDR3 is 16 residues long. Germline CDR1 reads LGHNA; CDR2 reads YSLEER. J lost 0 bases, V lost 0 bases, and 4 bases had no gene match. The CDR3 coding sequence is TGCGCCAGCAGCCAAGAGGCAGGGGGTTTGAACACTGAAGCTTTCTTT. Its protein product is CASSQEAGGLNTEAFF.

This clonotype was detected only a few times. V gene TRBV27 combines with J gene TRBJ2-7; 8 bases map to TRBD1. This CDR3 has 14 residues. Per germline, CDR1 MNHEY and CDR2 SMNVEV (reference sequence). The trim removed 4 bases at V and 8 bases at J, leaving 10 bases unmatched. CDR3 sequence reads: CASSSGTGGYKQYF. As DNA, the CDR3 is TGTGCCAGCAGTTCCGGGACAGGTGGTTACAAGCAGTACTTC.

This chain joins TRBV13 and TRBJ2-1; 10 nucleotides agree with TRBD1. The junction had 8 bases not matched to a gene; V was cut back by 5 bases and J by 7 bases. Looked up from germline, CDR1 is PRHDT and CDR2 is FYEKMQ (reference sequence). There are 15 residues in the CDR3. The CDR3, as DNA: TGTGCCAGCAGCCCGGACAGGGGGTTAGTTAATGAGCAGTTCTTC. This gives the protein CASSPDRGLVNEQFF.

The chain is built from TRBV29-1 and TRBJ1-2, with TRBD1 matching 7 bases. Germline-derived CDR1 and CDR2 are SQVTM and ANQGSEA. The CDR3 spans 15 residues. Germline trimming cut 7 bases from V and 7 bases from J; bases unmatched to any gene: 18. The CDR3 protein is CSAITPTGLLGGYTF. The DNA for the CDR3 is TGCAGCGCTATCACGCCGACAGGGCTTCTCGGTGGCTACACCTTC.

This chain connects TRBV7-9 to TRBJ2-3, with TRBD2 as a possible D gene (5 bases). Germline assignment: CDR1 SEHNR and CDR2 FQNEAQ (reference sequence). The germline V and J ends were trimmed by 0 bases and 11 bases, with 18 bases remaining between them. This CDR3 has 15 amino acids. In nucleotides, the CDR3 is TGTGCCAGCAGCTTAGCGGAGTCCCTGATCGGAGGGCAGTATTTT. It translates to CASSLAESLIGGQYF.

This clonotype has a handful of counts. The J gene is TRBJ1-2, the V gene TRBV2; D unclear. The CDR3 runs to 14 residues. Germline V CDR1 and CDR2: SNHLY, FYNNEI. V was pared by 10 bases and J by 0 bases, with 15 bases between. The CDR3 DNA sequence: TGTGCCAACGCTGGTGGGATAACTAACTATGGCTACACCTTC. This encodes CANAGGITNYGYTF. Full variable domain (outside the CDR3, taken from reference TRBV2 and TRBJ1-2): EPEVTQTPSHQVTQMGQEVILRCVPISNHLYFYWYRQILGQKVEFLVSFYNNEISEKSEIFDDQFSVERPDGSNFTLKIRSTKLEDSAMYFCANAGGITNYGYTFGSGTRLTVV.

This clonotype was seen only a few times. The chain links TRBV27 to TRBJ2-7; no clear D. The CDR3 runs to 14 residues. V was trimmed by 4 bases and J by 6 bases, leaving 16 bases between them. The germline V gene encodes CDR1 MNHEY and CDR2 SMNVEV (reference sequence). CDR3 sequence (DNA): TGTGCCAGCAGTTCCGGAGTCCTCCCTGGCGAGCAGTACTTC. Protein product: CASSSGVLPGEQYF.

Details on this clonotype: This sequence may be a read error, since a much larger clone differs from it by one base. The chain combines TRBV20-1 with TRBJ2-7, with 8 bases matching TRBD2. In germline, CDR1 is DFQATT, CDR2 SNEGSKA (reference sequence). This CDR3 region has 16 residues. CDR3 sequence (DNA): TGCAGTGCTGGCGGGTTATGGAGCGGGAGTTCCTGCGAGCAGTACTTC. Translated: CSAGGLWSGSSCEQYF.

In its sample, this clonotype was seen many times. The V call is TRBV27, the J call TRBJ2-7, with 8 bases lining up with TRBD2. Germline loops: CDR1 MNHEY, CDR2 SMNVEV (reference sequence). J lost 2 bases, V lost 5 bases, and 5 bases had no gene match. The CDR3 covers 14 residues. CDR3 nucleotide sequence: TGTGCCAGCAGTCACGGCGGGGGGACCTACGAGCAGTACTTC. Translation gives CASSHGGGTYEQYF.

This clonotype was recorded at least ten times. The chain employs TRBV6-5 and TRBJ1-4; D unclear. Germline-derived CDR1 and CDR2 are MNHEY and SVGAGI. The CDR3 has 13 amino acids. V was pared by 4 bases and J by 7 bases, with 10 bases between. The CDR3 here is CASSLGGIEKLFF. For the CDR3, the DNA is TGTGCCAGCAGTTTGGGAGGGATTGAAAAACTGTTTTTT.

Regarding this clonotype: No conserved phenylalanine or tryptophan is present at the end of the CDR3, so a read error is the likely explanation. V is TRBV6-5 and J is TRBJ2-7, with D hard to call. The CDR3 contains 13 residues. In germline, CDR1 is MNHEY, CDR2 SVGAGI. With 4 bases removed from V and 1 base from J, the gap between germline ends came to 8 bases. The CDR3 sequence: CASSSDGSYEQYL. The CDR3 region has the DNA TGTGCCAGCAGTTCGGACGGTTCCTACGAGCAGTACCTC.